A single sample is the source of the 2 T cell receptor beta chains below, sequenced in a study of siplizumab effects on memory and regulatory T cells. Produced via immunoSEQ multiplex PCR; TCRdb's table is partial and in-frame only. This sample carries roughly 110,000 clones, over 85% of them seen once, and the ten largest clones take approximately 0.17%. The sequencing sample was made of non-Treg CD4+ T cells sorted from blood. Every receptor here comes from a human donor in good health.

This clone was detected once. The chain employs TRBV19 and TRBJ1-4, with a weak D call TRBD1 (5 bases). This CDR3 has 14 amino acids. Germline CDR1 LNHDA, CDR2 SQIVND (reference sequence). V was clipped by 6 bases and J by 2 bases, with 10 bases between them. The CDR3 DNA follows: TGTGCCAGTAGCGGGGGTCTTACTAATGAAAAACTGTTTTTT. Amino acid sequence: CASSGGLTNEKLFF.

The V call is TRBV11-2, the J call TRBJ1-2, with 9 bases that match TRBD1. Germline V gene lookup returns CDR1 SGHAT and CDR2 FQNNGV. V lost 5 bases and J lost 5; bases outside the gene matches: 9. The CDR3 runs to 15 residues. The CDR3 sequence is CASSGGPGQGYGYTF. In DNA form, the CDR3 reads TGTGCCAGCAGCGGGGGGCCGGGACAGGGATATGGCTACACCTTC.